These T cell receptor beta chains were read from a single sample in a study of cytomegalovirus exposure and HLA in healthy donors. TCRdb keeps only in-frame clones here, not all; method: immunoSEQ multiplex PCR. Its clone listing holds about 140,000 clones. The sequencing sample was made of PBMCs. These receptors originate from a man aged 40-49 years in good health and CMV-seronegative. The CDR3 runs from the conserved cysteine through the conserved F or W. The D gene is left open where the match is weak.

>TRBD1|TRBJ1-2|TRBV5-5
CASSSTDREYIGHGYTF
TGTGCCAGCAGCTCCACGGACAGGGAGTATATAGGCCATGGCTACACCTTC
>NA|TRBJ1-1|TRBV4-3
CASSQIGASAEAFF
TGCGCCAGCAGCCAAATAGGGGCCTCTGCTGAAGCTTTCTTT
>TRBD1|TRBJ1-4|TRBV7-2
CASSATGVGEEKLFF
TGTGCCAGCAGCGCTACAGGGGTGGGAGAAGAAAAACTGTTTTTT
>NA|TRBJ2-1|TRBV5-4
CASSFGGRNEQFF
TGTGCCAGCAGCTTCGGGGGTAGAAATGAGCAGTTCTTC
>NA|TRBJ2-1|TRBV6-1
CASSLDNSYNEQFF
TGTGCCAGCAGCCTGGACAACTCCTACAATGAGCAGTTCTTC
>NA|TRBJ1-2|TRBV4-1
CASSQEQGRGYTF
TGCGCCAGCAGCCAAGAGCAGGGGAGAGGCTACACCTTC
>TRBD1|TRBJ1-2|TRBV7-9
CASSYGQGKGYGYTF
TGTGCCAGCAGCTACGGACAGGGGAAGGGCTATGGCTACACCTTC
>NA|TRBJ2-1|TRBV5-8
CASSLVGTGKFF
TGTGCCAGCAGCTTGGTGGGGACTGGGAAGTTCTTC
>TRBD1|TRBJ2-7|TRBV11-2
CASSLGTGGEQYF
TGTGCCAGCAGCTTAGGGACAGGGGGCGAGCAGTACTTC
>TRBD1|TRBJ1-1|TRBV7-2
CASSLRQGNTEAFF
TGTGCCAGCAGCTTGCGACAGGGGAACACTGAAGCTTTCTTT
>NA|TRBJ1-2|TRBV5-4
CASSLPNGNYGYTF
TGTGCCAGCAGCCTTCCAAACGGGAACTATGGCTACACCTTC
>NA|TRBJ1-5|TRBV29-1
CSVEDPGQPQHF
TGCAGCGTTGAAGATCCAGGTCAGCCCCAGCATTTT
>TRBD2|TRBJ2-2|TRBV25-1
CASSESGRGAITGELFF
TGTGCCAGCAGTGAATCGGGGCGGGGGGCGATCACCGGGGAGCTGTTTTTT
>TRBD1|TRBJ1-4|TRBV4-3
CASSPGQGNEKLFF
TGCGCCAGCAGCCCCGGACAGGGGAATGAAAAACTGTTTTTT
>TRBD1|TRBJ1-2|TRBV4-1
CASSQGQGGWYGYTF
TGCGCCAGCAGCCAAGGCCAGGGGGGCTGGTATGGCTACACCTTC
>TRBD1|TRBJ1-1|TRBV6-5
CASSYRDRGTEAFF
TGTGCCAGCAGTTACCGGGACAGGGGCACTGAAGCTTTCTTT
>TRBD1|TRBJ2-1|TRBV19
CASSPRQGNGLEQFF
TGTGCCAGTAGCCCCAGACAGGGAAATGGCCTGGAGCAGTTCTTC
>TRBD1|TRBJ1-5|TRBV10-3
CTISMDRGEQPQHF
TGTACCATCAGCATGGACAGGGGGGAACAGCCCCAGCATTTT
>NA|TRBJ2-7|TRBV6-1
CASTIFGIYEQYF
TGTGCCAGCACGATTTTCGGGATCTACGAGCAGTACTTC
>TRBD1|TRBJ2-1|TRBV7-2
CASSLAPGGYNEQFF
TGTGCCAGCAGCTTAGCTCCAGGGGGCTACAATGAGCAGTTCTTC
>TRBD2|TRBJ2-1|TRBV6-5
CAISGGANNEQFF
TGTGCCATCTCGGGGGGGGCGAATAATGAGCAGTTCTTC
>NA|TRBJ1-2|TRBV7-2
CASSLIRSGAGYTF
TGTGCCAGCAGCTTAATACGGTCAGGTGCTGGCTACACCTTC